This paragraph reports one T cell receptor (beta chain). This sample stems from a study of blood T cell repertoires in COVID-19. Overall study context: Before being deemed recovered, Cohort 3 donors had two negative PCRs, clearance, or symptom resolution. T cells, B-cell-depleted T cells, or PBMCs supplied cDNA or gDNA.

This CDR3 spans 16 amino acids. Repertoires were generated with immunoSEQ multiplex PCR, while TCRdb's copy carries only in-frame clones and drops some. This table has around 190,000 clones, 85% to 90% appearing once. Participants, roughly 18 to 90 years old, spanned under 25 US areas. Input material: PBMCs or T cells enriched from blood (not recorded which). The TCR sequence derives from a woman in her thirties or forties in a cohort exposed to, infected with or recovered from COVID-19 (not recorded which). J is TRBJ2-1 and V is TRBV21-1; the table's TRBD2 call for D was not verified on the DNA. TRBV21-1 is an annotated pseudogene. The DNA of the CDR3 is TGTGCCAGCAGCAAATTTGAGGGAGGGCCGCGGAATGAGCAGTTCTTC. It encodes CASSKFEGGPRNEQFF.